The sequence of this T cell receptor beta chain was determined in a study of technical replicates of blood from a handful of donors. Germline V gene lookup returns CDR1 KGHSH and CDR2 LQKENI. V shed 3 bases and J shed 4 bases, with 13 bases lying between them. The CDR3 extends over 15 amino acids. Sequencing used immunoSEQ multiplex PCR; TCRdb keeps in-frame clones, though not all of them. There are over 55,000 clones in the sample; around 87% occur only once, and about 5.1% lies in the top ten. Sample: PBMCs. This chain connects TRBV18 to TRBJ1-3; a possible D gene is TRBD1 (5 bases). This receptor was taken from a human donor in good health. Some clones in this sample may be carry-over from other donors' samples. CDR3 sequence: CASSPQGVAGNTIYF. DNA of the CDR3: TGTGCCAGCTCACCCCAAGGGGTGGCCGGAAACACCATATATTTT.